This T cell receptor (beta chain) was sequenced for a study of cytomegalovirus exposure and HLA in healthy donors (dated by TCRdb to about 2017). About the full investigation: In an earlier analysis of 450 to 750 of the donors, 250 to 350 Gb of sequence data and about 110 million unique TCR beta sequences from 150 million to 200 million T cells were reported. Donor age, sex, ethnicity and CMV serostatus were collected together with the repertoire data. Roughly five DR-DQ haplotypes were handled as single units for association and clustering because linkage in the cohort was strong. The study aimed to test whether signatures of past pathogen exposure could be identified by cataloging public T cell receptors. Of the approximately 370 genotyped donors, over 80% were placed in the genetic ancestry cluster associated with self-reported Caucasian donors. An earlier analysis of fewer than 750 of the donors used high-throughput TCR beta sequencing to judge whether each TCR beta V gene segment behaved as functional or pseudogenic. Every discovery cohort repertoire had been produced on one sequencing platform. Rather than using new phenotypic data, the later analysis identified candidate immune exposures from TCR beta sequences and from how often those sequences occurred across donors. A later analysis re-analyzed previously published TCR beta repertoires from 600 to 850 donors and added high-resolution HLA genotyping to study TCR occurrence patterns. The number of donors typed differed by locus, with 629-630 for A, B, C, DRB1 and DQB1, around 560 for DQA1, 606 for DPA1, and around 430 for DPB1. A later genetic analysis took genome-wide SNP genotypes for about 60% of the roughly 670 donors and used that subset as a discovery cohort. Class I and class II HLA loci were covered by the typing at four-digit resolution. To predict cytomegalovirus infection status, the study brought together high-throughput TCR immunosequencing, statistical association of individual TCRs with disease status, and machine learning. The study profiled the T cell repertoires of 500 to 800 subjects by immunosequencing and related them to cytomegalovirus serostatus. Around 320 gigabases of sequencing data and approximately 93 million unique TCR sequences were included in an early release covering about 700 HLA-typed donors. Besides the first cohort of 666 subjects, a separate validation cohort made up of 120 different subjects was used. On average, 235,054 unique TCR beta nucleotide sequences were sequenced per donor among about 400 genotyped donors of the cohort, with 15% to 20% of those sequences being non-productive.

To prepare the library, the immunoSEQ multiplex PCR assay was applied. For the multiplex PCR, a mixture combining 60 forward primers for TCR Vbeta segments and 13 reverse primers for TCR Jbeta segments was used. The CDR3 region of rearranged TCR beta genes was amplified from genomic DNA by a multiplex PCR assay. The amplified TCR beta libraries were sequenced on the Illumina HiSeq System as 87-base-pair reads. The paper's processing steps were these. Across the 500 to 850 repertoires, a later analysis counted tens of millions of unique TCR beta chains, roughly 11 million of which were shared by at least two donors. A nearest-neighbor algorithm error-corrected the raw reads and collapsed the reads into unique sequences, merging closely related sequences to remove PCR and sequencing errors. To assign V, D and J gene segments, CDR3 sequences were aligned to IMGT reference sequences. For a sequence to be retained, a match of at least six nucleotides was required to both a V gene segment and a J gene segment. Rearrangements were classified as productive when the CDR3 lacked stop codons and remained in frame with V and J, and all other rearrangements were classified as non-productive. Following IMGT convention, CDR3 was defined as the stretch from the second conserved V-encoded cysteine to the conserved J-encoded phenylalanine. In an earlier analysis of just under 600 of the donors, sequences lacking an unambiguous match to a single V gene segment were excluded. An earlier analysis of about 590 of the donors classified V segments as functional when productive rearrangements were above 56.7% and as segregating when the standard deviation between donors was above 5%. To diagnose cytomegalovirus status from the catalog of TCR beta chain sequences, a statistical classification framework was built. In a later analysis, TCR nucleotide sequences were compared against IMGT/GENE-DB human TR gene sequences so that V and J genes could be assigned. In a later analysis, CDR3 sequences and most-parsimonious VDJ recombination scenarios were assigned using the TCRdist pipeline. In a later analysis, each TCR beta chain was defined by its CDR3 amino acid sequence together with its V-gene family, and reads lacking a unique V-gene family were excluded. As a way to deal with suspected cross-contamination and a sequencing artifact, a later analysis dropped hundreds of nucleotide sequences that were highly shared and had low generation probability. In a later analysis, a clonal expansion index for each public chain was calculated from normalized within-repertoire ranks of inferred template counts. In a later analysis, generation probabilities were computed with a VDJ recombination model fitted to out-of-frame rearrangements, and the resulting probabilities were checked against IGoR. In a later analysis, TCR-TCR, TCR-HLA and TCR-CMV co-occurrence was scored with hypergeometric tests, and a repertoire-size bias correction was applied to TCR pairs. A later analysis estimated false discovery rates by permuting HLA or CMV assignments 20 times. A later analysis grouped co-occurring TCRs with DBSCAN, adding TCRdist sequence similarity when clustering within HLA-allele-positive subsets. Repertoires with fewer than 30,000 or more than 120,000 public chains, plus five repertoires with anomalous nucleotide sharing, were excluded from co-occurrence clustering. In TCRdb, the immuneACCESS table is reduced to in-frame sequences with V and J assigned. These tables do not hold every clone; where another copy was compared, an unresolved V gene accounts for under half, and the others remain unexplained. D and trimming were read from the DNA, whereas the V and J calls and clone size are those reported in that table. This sample is represented by about 190,000 clones; roughly 80% of them were singletons. Of the sample, 3.5% to 4% falls within the top ten clones.

The germline V gene sets CDR1 to SGHDN and CDR2 to FVKESK. CDR3 length: 16 amino acids, cysteine to phenylalanine. Only the CDR3 region is kept as DNA, spanning 48 bases read in frame from base 1. V is clipped by 4 bases and J by 2 bases, and the sequence between their germline boundaries is 14 bases long. Overall study results and their limits: In an earlier analysis of a few hundred of the donors, most TCR beta V segments were observed in productive rearrangements about 87% or about 30% of the time, broadly matching IMGT annotations. This cohort had only TCR beta chains sequenced, and the lack of alpha or paired-chain data limited which features could be detected. CMV serostatus was the only immune exposure information available for the cohort. Because counts were too low, roughly 16 rarely observed V segments, including chromosome 9 orphons, were left out of the earlier analysis of 500 to 750 of the donors. Most CMV-associated TCR beta chains appeared to be HLA-restricted in a later analysis, and the HLA associations seemed to be driven largely by CMV exposure. In vitro tests confirmed that a few of the cytomegalovirus-associated TCR beta chains recognize cytomegalovirus antigens. Across donors, most TCR sequences were observed very rarely, whereas some public TCRs were present in many individuals. The study listed 150 to 200 TCR beta chains as associated with cytomegalovirus. The authors suggested that the approach could potentially be extended to other disease states and immunological phenotypes. An association between a missense DCLRE1C variant and V-gene and J-gene trimming of TCR beta chains was found in a later genetic analysis and replicated in an independent cohort. Compared with equally common non-associated chains, HLA-associated TCR beta chains in a later analysis were more clonally expanded and had lower generation probabilities. In a later genetic analysis, fewer N-insertions in productive TCRs were reported among donors in an Asian-associated ancestry cluster than the roughly 640-donor mean. Assigning TCR associations to individual alleles was difficult when HLA alleles, especially DR and DQ, strongly co-occurred. In both the original and validation cohorts, the classifier was reported to diagnose cytomegalovirus status with high specificity and sensitivity. Specific HLA alleles were associated with over 15,000 TCR beta sequences at a false discovery rate of 0.05 in a later analysis. Because some donors lacked HLA typing at each locus, the association tests relied only on the typed subset. Linkage disequilibrium might explain the correlated functional status among segregating V segments, but an unknown experimental factor could not be ruled out. Some IMGT-functional V segments, including TRBV6-2 and TRBV6-3, could not be told apart with the 87-base-pair reads, so those segments were excluded. A cluster of highly shared sequence variants was judged likely to be a technical artifact of the sequencing pipeline. In a later analysis, TCR association rates were found to vary across HLA loci, with the most associated TCRs seen for DRB1 alleles and the fewest for HLA-C alleles. Presence/absence analyses assumed roughly uniform sequencing depth across donors, an assumption that may not hold. In a later analysis, several top co-occurrence clusters were reported to appear linked to parvovirus B19, influenza, CMV and Epstein-Barr virus. A further reported finding was that TCR beta sequences accurately predicted the HLA-A and HLA-B alleles for most subjects in the first cohort.

The cohort was made up of 500 to 800 healthy bone marrow donors. Cohort members were all nominally healthy when sampled, although unrecorded immune exposures were likely present. The donor tested CMV seronegative, placing the donor among the roughly 340 seronegative members of the cohort. A peripheral blood sample was collected from each donor, and TCR beta sequencing was performed on peripheral blood mononuclear cells. Genomic DNA was extracted from the blood cell samples with the Qiagen DNeasy Blood Extraction Kit. Note on this clone: Its specific antigen is unknown. No per-base quality is available; no much larger clone lies one base away.

This receptor chain uses TRBV14 and TRBJ2-2; the best D guess is TRBD1, with 6 bases matching. The sequenced sample was PBMCs. The source of this sequence is a man aged 50 to 60 in good health and CMV-seronegative. The DNA sequence is as follows: TGTGCCAGCAGCCGACAAACGGGGACAAACACCGGGGAGCTGTTTTTT. Its protein is CASSRQTGTNTGELFF.